One and the same sample provided the 23 T cell receptor beta chains below, sequenced in a study of blood T cells in healthy people across ages. A second roughly 6 to 12 cycle PCR used barcoded and J-beta primers. One entry per CDR3 protein, called by TCRdb with MiXCR from the 5' RACE reads. The sample has 1.5 million to 2 million distinct CDR3 sequences; over 25% are singletons. The material sequenced was blood. The receptors were sampled from a woman aged 25-40 years in good health.

Comments on this clonotype: The junction departs from the called germline gene at one end, perhaps through a read error. The chain has TRBV24-1 and TRBJ2-5; D is possibly TRBD2 (6 bases). Looked up from germline, CDR1 is KGHDR and CDR2 is SFDVKD. This CDR3 spans 16 amino acids. The chain's CDR3 is CAASAPGGVGEETQYF. The CDR3 DNA reads as TGTGCCGCCAGTGCTCCAGGCGGGGTGGGGGAAGAGACCCAGTACTTC.

This clonotype was detected ten times or more. The chain uses TRBV6-5 and TRBJ2-5; no definite D call. The V gene lost 1 base and the J gene lost 5 bases, with 2 bases spanning the gap. Germline CDR1 reads MNHEY; CDR2 reads SVGAGI. CDR3 size: 11 residues. The CDR3 protein is CASSYFETQYF. The CDR3 DNA reads as TGTGCCAGCAGTTACTTCGAGACCCAGTACTTC.

This clonotype was detected only a few times. This chain joins TRBV20-1 and TRBJ1-2; unclear D gene. The germline CDR1 and CDR2 sequences are DFQATT and SNEGSKA (reference sequence). V was shortened by 0 bases and J by 12 bases, with 11 bases between the two germline ends. The CDR3 covers 11 residues. The CDR3 coding sequence is TGCAGTGCTAGAGAGGTCGGAGGCCACACCTTC. Amino acids: CSAREVGGHTF.

The chain combines TRBV28 with TRBJ2-6; D is unresolved. Trimming left V 6 bases short and J 2 bases short, with 11 bases between. The germline V gene has CDR1 MDHEN and CDR2 SYDVKM. The CDR3 has 15 residues. The CDR3 coding sequence is TGTGCCAGCAGAATACCGGGTACTGGGGCCAACGTCCTGACTTTC. Translation: CASRIPGTGANVLTF.

V usage is TRBV7-8 and J usage is TRBJ2-5; unclear D gene. The V and J ends lost 4 bases and 5 bases respectively, with 8 bases between them. The germline gives CDR1 SGHVS, CDR2 FQNEAQ. This CDR3 region has 12 residues. CDR3 residues: CASSSNAETQYF. The CDR3 nucleotides read TGTGCCAGCAGCTCTAATGCGGAGACCCAGTACTTC.

The chain recombines TRBV11-2 with TRBJ1-2, with D perhaps matching TRBD1 (5 bases). CDR1 is SGHAT, CDR2 FQNNGV, per germline. This CDR3 is built from 15 residues. Trimming removed 4 bases at V and 4 bases at J, with 16 bases between. Here the CDR3 DNA reads TGTGCCAGCAGCTCACGGGCACCCGACAGCTATGGCTACACCTTC. Protein product: CASSSRAPDSYGYTF.

This clonotype was counted many times. The chain uses TRBV7-2 and TRBJ2-5, with unresolved D. CDR1 SGHTA and CDR2 FQGNSA come from the germline V gene. V was pared by 1 base and J by 2 bases, with 8 bases between. The CDR3 length is 14 residues. CDR3 protein: CASSLGRLQETQYF. CDR3 in DNA: TGTGCCAGCAGCTTAGGTCGGTTACAAGAGACCCAGTACTTC.

This clonotype appeared a few times. The junction and the germline gene differ at one end; a read error may be behind it. This rearrangement joins TRBV5-5 to TRBJ1-2; 10 nucleotides match TRBD1. Germline assignment: CDR1 SGHKS and CDR2 YYEKEE (reference sequence). This CDR3 region has 14 residues. The DNA of the CDR3 is TGTGCCGGCAGCTCACCGGGACAGGGGTATGGCTACACCTTC. Translating gives CAGSSPGQGYGYTF.

The V gene is TRBV18, the J gene TRBJ2-1; D remains unclear. This CDR3 spans 13 amino acids. Trimming removed 8 bases from V and 4 bases from J, with 12 bases in between. CDR1 is KGHSH, CDR2 LQKENI, per germline. DNA of the CDR3: TGTGCCAGCGCAATCGACGAGTACAATGAGCAGTTCTTC. Translation gives CASAIDEYNEQFF.

This clonotype was found many times. V gene TRBV7-9 combines with J gene TRBJ2-1, with D unclear. Germline V CDR1 and CDR2: SEHNR, FQNEAQ (reference sequence). CDR3 length: 14 amino acids. Trimming took 7 bases from V and 2 from J, leaving 12 bases between them. CDR3 DNA: TGTGCCAGCACATCTGGTCCGGCCTACAATGAGCAGTTCTTC. Translated, it gives CASTSGPAYNEQFF. The variable domain in full, with the rest retrieved from reference TRBV7-9 and TRBJ2-1, is DTGVSQNPRHKITKRGQNVTFRCDPISEHNRLYWYRQTLGQGPEFLTYFQNEAQLEKSRLLSDRFSAERPKGSFSTLEIQRTEQGDSAMYLCASTSGPAYNEQFFGPGTRLTVL.

The chain combines TRBV5-1 with TRBJ1-6; the D is unclear. V lost 1 base and J lost 0, with 11 bases in between. The CDR3 spans 17 residues. CDR1 and CDR2 (germline): SGHRS, YFSETQ. Here the CDR3 reads CASSLTSAGSYNSPLHF. In nucleotides, the CDR3 is TGCGCCAGCAGCTTGACCTCCGCAGGCTCCTATAATTCACCCCTCCACTTT.

This clonotype was detected a few times. The J gene is TRBJ1-5, the V gene TRBV27; D uncertain. Germline V lookup: CDR1 MNHEY, CDR2 SMNVEV (reference sequence). CDR3 size: 13 residues. The V gene lost 10 bases and the J gene lost 7 bases, with 17 bases spanning the gap. The CDR3 sequence is CATRVTFGQPQHF. CDR3 bases: TGTGCCACCCGGGTTACGTTCGGGCAGCCCCAGCATTTT.

The chain recombines TRBV12-3 or TRBV12-4 with TRBJ1-6; 7 nucleotides agree with TRBD1. V was pared by 4 bases and J by 10 bases, with 4 bases of the junction left unmatched. This CDR3 comprises 13 residues. The CDR3 DNA follows: TGTGCCAGCAGTTCGACAGGGAGGTCACCCCTCCACTTT. Residues: CASSSTGRSPLHF.

As concerns this clonotype: A read error may be the cause here, since a much bigger clone is one base away. The chain has TRBV20-1 and TRBJ2-7, with D possibly matching TRBD2 (5 bases). CDR1 and CDR2 from the germline V gene are DFQATT and SNEGSKA (reference sequence). The CDR3 has 13 amino acids. CDR3 amino acids: CSAITSSSCEQYF. CDR3 sequence (DNA): TGCAGTGCTATCACTAGTAGCTCCTGCGAGCAGTACTTC.

At least ten counts were recorded for this clonotype. This chain links TRBV7-2 with TRBJ2-5; D not certain. Trimming left V 1 base short and J 8 bases short, with 8 bases between. This CDR3 is built from 12 residues. Germline CDR1 reads SGHTA; CDR2 reads FQGNSA. CDR3 loop: CASSLEGSTQYF. The DNA of the CDR3 is TGTGCCAGCAGCTTAGAAGGAAGCACCCAGTACTTC. Based on the CDR3 plus reference TRBV7-2 and TRBJ2-5, the full variable domain is GAGVSQSPSNKVTEKGKDVELRCDPISGHTALYWYRQSLGQGLEFLIYFQGNSAPDKSGLPSDRFSAERTGGSVSTLTIQRTQQEDSAVYLCASSLEGSTQYFGPGTRLLVL.

The J gene is TRBJ1-2, the V gene TRBV20-1, with unresolved D. The V and J ends lost 4 bases and 5 bases respectively, with 17 bases between them. CDR3 size: 14 residues. The germline V gene has CDR1 DFQATT and CDR2 SNEGSKA (reference sequence). The CDR3 DNA reads as TGCAGTGCTACTCCACAACCGGTTGATTATGGCTACACCTTC. This translates into CSATPQPVDYGYTF.

The table lists this clonotype with many counts. The J gene is TRBJ2-7, the V gene TRBV9; D may be TRBD1 (5 bases). V lost 0 bases, J lost 3 bases, and 13 bases lay in between. Germline-derived CDR1 and CDR2 are SGDLS and YYNGEE. CDR3 size: 15 residues. CDR3 nucleotide sequence: TGTGCCAGCAGCGTAGGGCAGGGAAACTACTACGAGCAGTACTTC. Its protein is CASSVGQGNYYEQYF.

This clonotype came up once. One end of the junction fails to match germline, which may point to a read error. This chain connects TRBV3-1 to TRBJ1-1; no clear D gene. The CDR3 runs to 11 residues. CDR1 LGHDT and CDR2 YNNKEL come from the germline V gene (reference sequence). In DNA form, the CDR3 reads TGTGCCAGCGGCCACGCCGCCGTAACTTTCTTT. Residues: CASGHAAVTFF.

Ten or more counts support this clonotype. V usage is TRBV7-2 and J usage is TRBJ2-4, with TRBD2 as a possible D gene (6 bases). CDR1 and CDR2 from the germline V gene are SGHTA and FQGNSA. This CDR3 has 15 residues. Trimming cost V 4 bases and J 0 bases, with 10 bases left between them. The CDR3: CASSSGLIAKNIQYF. Here the CDR3 DNA reads TGTGCCAGCAGCTCGGGACTGATAGCCAAAAACATTCAGTACTTC. The full variable domain, in which reference TRBV7-2 and TRBJ2-4 provide the parts outside the CDR3, is GAGVSQSPSNKVTEKGKDVELRCDPISGHTALYWYRQSLGQGLEFLIYFQGNSAPDKSGLPSDRFSAERTGGSVSTLTIQRTQQEDSAVYLCASSSGLIAKNIQYFGAGTRLSVL.

The V gene is TRBV20-1, the J gene TRBJ2-6, with 11 positions matching TRBD2. CDR1 is DFQATT, CDR2 SNEGSKA, per germline (reference sequence). Trimming cost V 6 bases and J 1 base; bases outside gene matches: 5. This CDR3 contains 16 residues. Here the CDR3 DNA reads TGCAGTGCGATCACTAGCGGGAGTTCTGGGGCCAACGTCCTGACTTTC. Translated, it gives CSAITSGSSGANVLTF.

The rearrangement joins TRBV7-3 to TRBJ2-4; the D gene is possibly TRBD2 (5 bases). Trimming took off 3 bases at V and 6 bases at J, with 12 bases between the two ends. CDR1 is SGHTA, CDR2 FQGTGA, per germline. CDR3 size: 14 residues. In nucleotides, the CDR3 is TGTGCCAGCAGCTTGGAGGACGGATCAAACATTCAGTACTTC. Amino acids: CASSLEDGSNIQYF.

This clonotype was observed a handful of times. The chain joins TRBV28 to TRBJ2-7, with 9 bases fitting TRBD2. V was clipped by 6 bases and J by 4 bases; unmatched bases: 7. CDR3 size: 14 residues. The germline gives CDR1 MDHEN, CDR2 SYDVKM. CDR3 bases: TGTGCCAGCAGGCGTAGCGGGAGTAATTACGAGCAGTACTTC. Protein sequence: CASRRSGSNYEQYF.

To note about this clonotype: At one end the junction does not follow the germline gene, possibly because of a read error. This chain uses TRBV6-5 with TRBJ1-5; perhaps TRBD1 as D (5 bases). The CDR3 totals 14 residues. In germline, CDR1 is MNHEY, CDR2 SVGAGI. CDR3 amino acids: CASSSRGANQPPHF. The CDR3 DNA reads as TGTGCCAGCAGTTCACGAGGGGCTAATCAGCCCCCGCATTTT.